The source of this T cell receptor (beta chain) is a study of blood T cell repertoires in COVID-19. In the study overall: The United States, Italy and Spain provided the acute and convalescent COVID-19 samples. The analysed material was cDNA or gDNA that came from T cells, B-cell-depleted T cells, or PBMCs.

This clone was counted at least ten times. Data came from immunoSEQ multiplex PCR; TCRdb stores just in-frame clones and leaves some out. This table has 300,000 to 450,000 clones, around 87% appearing once. The participants were between about 18 and 90 years old and came from some 23 US areas. The sample taken for sequencing was PBMCs or T cells enriched from blood (not recorded which). The TCR comes from a man aged 18-30 years who had recovered from COVID-19.

The CDR3 protein is CASSATGSFNQPQHF. CDR3 nucleotides: TGTGCCAGCAGCGCGACAGGGTCATTCAATCAGCCCCAGCATTTT. The V gene is TRBV9, the J gene TRBJ1-5; 7 bases agree with TRBD1. Germline CDR1 reads SGDLS; CDR2 reads YYNGEE. J gave up 3 bases and V 3 bases, and 6 bases lay outside the gene matches. CDR3 size: 15 residues.